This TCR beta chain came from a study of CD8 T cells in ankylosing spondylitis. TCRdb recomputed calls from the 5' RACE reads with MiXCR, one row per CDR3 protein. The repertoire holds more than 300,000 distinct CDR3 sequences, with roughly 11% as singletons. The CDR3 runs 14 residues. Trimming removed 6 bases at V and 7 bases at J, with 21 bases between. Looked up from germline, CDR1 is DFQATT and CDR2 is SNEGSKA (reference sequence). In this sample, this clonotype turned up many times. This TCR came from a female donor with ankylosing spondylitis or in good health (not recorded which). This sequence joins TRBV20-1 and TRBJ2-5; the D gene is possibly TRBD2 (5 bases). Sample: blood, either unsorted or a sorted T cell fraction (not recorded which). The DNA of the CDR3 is TGCAGTGCCGGCGTCCTCGGGGTATACATGACCCAGTACTTC. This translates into CSAGVLGVYMTQYF.